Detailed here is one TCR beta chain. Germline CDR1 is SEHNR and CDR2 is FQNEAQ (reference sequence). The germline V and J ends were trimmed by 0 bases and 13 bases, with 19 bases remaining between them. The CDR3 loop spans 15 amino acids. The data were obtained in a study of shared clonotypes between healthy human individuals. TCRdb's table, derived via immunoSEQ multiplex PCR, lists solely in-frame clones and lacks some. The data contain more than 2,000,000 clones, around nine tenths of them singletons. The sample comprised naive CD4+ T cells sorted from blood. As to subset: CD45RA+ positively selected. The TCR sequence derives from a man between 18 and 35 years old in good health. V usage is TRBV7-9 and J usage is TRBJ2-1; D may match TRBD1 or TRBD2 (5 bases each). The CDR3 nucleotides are TGTGCCAGCAGCTTAGCGGCCGGGGACCTATATTCCCAGTTCTTC. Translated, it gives CASSLAAGDLYSQFF.